This T cell receptor beta chain was found in a study of cytomegalovirus exposure and HLA in healthy donors. Study outcomes and limitations: Later, TCR association rates were found to vary by HLA locus, highest for DRB1 and lowest for HLA-C. A later analysis linked a missense DCLRE1C variant to TCR beta V- and J-gene trimming. There were a few CMV-associated chains whose specificity for CMV antigens was confirmed in vitro. TCR beta sequences reportedly predicted most subjects' HLA-A and HLA-B alleles accurately.

For this clone: Its cognate antigen is unknown.

The PCR made use of 60 Vbeta and 13 Jbeta primers. The protocol was immunoSEQ multiplex PCR, while the TCRdb copy is restricted to in-frame clones and leaves out a portion. The sample yields about 140,000 clones, roughly 80% seen once. Trimming removed 3 bases at V and 0 bases at J, with 5 bases between. This CDR3 is built from 14 residues. Germline V gene sequence: CDR1 WNHNN, CDR2 SYGVQD (reference sequence). The sequenced material came from PBMCs. The TCR originated in a man in his forties in good health and CMV-seronegative. This chain uses TRBV10-1 with TRBJ2-2; weak D call: TRBD1 (5 bases). CDR3 sequence (DNA): TGCGCCAGCAGTGAACAGGCGAACACCGGGGAGCTGTTTTTT. Protein product: CASSEQANTGELFF.